The sequence of this T cell receptor (beta chain) was determined in a study of cytomegalovirus exposure and HLA in healthy donors. Whole-study context: Later, an analysis reported that the 130 or so validation repertoires had used the same platform as the 500 to 750 first-cohort repertoires.

Here immunoSEQ multiplex PCR was the method, and the copy in TCRdb shows in-frame clones only, minus some. The sample shows 65,000 to 80,000 clones, 85% to 95% of them seen only once. The donors were part of the validation cohort of 120 subjects. That cohort was separate from the first cohort, which comprised under 700 subjects. V was clipped by 10 bases and J by 2 bases; unmatched bases: 2. The CDR3 extends over 11 amino acids. The germline V gene encodes CDR1 LNHDA and CDR2 SQIVND (reference sequence). Regarding the study as a whole: In vitro assays verified that a few CMV-associated chains recognized CMV antigens specifically.

A word on this clone: What it recognizes is unknown.

J is TRBJ2-7 and V is TRBV19, with 7 nucleotides matching TRBD2. The TCR originated in a woman under 30 in good health and CMV-seropositive. Sequenced: PBMCs. This chain's CDR3 is CATRGAYEQYF. The CDR3 DNA follows: TGTGCCACCCGGGGGGCCTACGAGCAGTACTTC.